The sequence of this TCR beta chain was determined in a study of spatial heterogeneity in lung cancer. Study summary: Alpha-chain detections were consistently fewer than beta-chain detections among the sequences. Study-wide results and caveats: It was found that expanded intratumoral alpha and beta TCR counts tracked tumor mutation counts.

Unique molecular identifiers, one per molecule, were present on every TCR cDNA molecule. A single record per CDR3 protein comes from TCRdb applying MiXCR to the 5' RACE reads. The sample contains around 26,000 distinct CDR3 sequences, approximately 9% of which appear only once. At least ten counts were recorded for this clonotype. Its matching antigen is unknown. Stated time point: sample taken at primary tumor resection. No cell sorting; template was whole RNA from tumor, lung tissue or PBMC. Sequences were derived from lung tumor tissue, sampled at surgery. The TCR comes from a male donor with early-stage non-small cell lung cancer.

The chain's CDR3 is CASSLGGAQETQYF. CDR3 bases: TGTGCCAGCAGCTTAGGGGGGGCTCAAGAGACCCAGTACTTC. The V and J genes are TRBV7-2 and TRBJ2-5; D assignment may be TRBD1 or TRBD2 (6 bases each). The CDR3 runs to 14 residues. Germline V lookup: CDR1 SGHTA, CDR2 FQGNSA. Between the trimmed V and J ends, which lost 1 base and 2 bases, there was a span of 8 bases.